This TCR beta chain was found in a study of identical twins. Study outcomes and limitations: The conclusions drew on cross-sectional statistical analysis instead of tracking the same donors. With abundant cord blood beta clonotypes, insertions were fewer; memory repertoires showed no such pattern. Within beta out-of-frame sequences, the excess sharing observed between twins was weaker.

Template switching created a universal primer site, and the cDNA included unique molecular identifiers. A single record per CDR3 protein comes from TCRdb applying MiXCR to the 5' RACE reads. The sample has approximately 280,000 distinct CDR3 sequences; more than 6.5% are singletons. The CDR3 loop spans 18 amino acids. CDR1 and CDR2 (germline): SGHRS, YFSETQ. Germline trimming cut 4 bases from V and 0 bases from J; bases unmatched to any gene: 15. This clonotype was seen ten or more times. The antigen remains unidentified. These data were also reused for a study on yellow fever vaccine responses in identical twins.

The sample consisted of memory (CD45RO+) T cells sorted from blood. This clonotype was obtained from a woman in her late teens or twenties in good health. The V and J genes are TRBV5-1 and TRBJ2-5; 7 positions match TRBD2. The CDR3 spells CASSRKTASGSNQETQYF. CDR3 sequence (DNA): TGCGCCAGCAGCAGGAAAACCGCTAGCGGTTCAAACCAAGAGACCCAGTACTTC.